A selection of T cell receptor beta chains follows, all from one sample in a study of blood T cell repertoires in COVID-19. Sequenced by immunoSEQ multiplex PCR; TCRdb stores in-frame clones only, minus some. The sample lists under 200,000 clones; around four fifths were seen once. Sequences were obtained from peripheral blood. These receptor sequences come from a man aged 70-80 years with acute or convalescent COVID-19. CDR3s include the opening cysteine and the closing phenylalanine or tryptophan. D genes are given only for firm matches. Rows give clone size only sometimes, using once, few, many, or a class for an expanded clone.

j_gene	d_gene	abundance	v_gene	CDR3nt	CDR3aa
TRBJ2-7	TRBD2	.	TRBV7-6	TGTGCCAGCAGCTCCACGCAGCGGGGGGGCGGCGAGCAGTACTTC	CASSSTQRGGGEQYF
TRBJ1-1	.	.	TRBV28	TGTGCCAGCAGTTTAGGTACCAACCTAAGGGGTACTGAAGCTTTCTTT	CASSLGTNLRGTEAFF
TRBJ1-1	.	.	TRBV12-3/TRBV12-4	TGTGCCAGCAGTTTCGCGGGCTCTGAAGCTTTCTTT	CASSFAGSEAFF
TRBJ1-1	.	.	TRBV24-1	TGTGCCACGAGAAAACAGGACGCGAACACTGAAGCTTTCTTT	CATRKQDANTEAFF
TRBJ2-5	TRBD2	.	TRBV7-3	TGTGCCAGCAGCCAATTAGCGGGAGCTGGGGAGACCCAGTACTTC	CASSQLAGAGETQYF
TRBJ1-2	.	.	TRBV7-9	TGTGCCAGCAGCTTAGCGATGGACTCGGCGGGATATGGCTACACCTTC	CASSLAMDSAGYGYTF
TRBJ1-3	.	.	TRBV28	TGTGCCAGCAGTTTATATAAGGGGACTGGAAACACCATATATTTT	CASSLYKGTGNTIYF
TRBJ1-5	.	.	TRBV7-6	TGTGCCAGCAGCTTGGGACGCGGCCAGGGGCAGCCCCAGCATTTT	CASSLGRGQGQPQHF
TRBJ2-5	TRBD2	many	TRBV5-5	TGTGCCAGCAGCGAGACTAGCGGGGGGCAAGAGACCCAGTACTTC	CASSETSGGQETQYF
TRBJ1-4	.	.	TRBV27	TGTGCCAGCAGTCGAGACACAGGCTGGAATGAAAAACTGTTTTTT	CASSRDTGWNEKLFF
TRBJ2-1	TRBD1	.	TRBV5-6	TGTGCCAGCAGCTGGACAGGGAGCTCCTACAATGAGCAGTTCTTC	CASSWTGSSYNEQFF
TRBJ2-3	TRBD2	once	TRBV5-4	TGTGCCAGCAGCTTCGGGACTAGCGGGGGCGGCGTCCCAGATACGCAGTATTTT	CASSFGTSGGGVPDTQYF
TRBJ2-7	TRBD1	few	TRBV19	TGTGCCTGCGAACCGACAGGGGGCTCCTACGAGCAGTACTTC	CACEPTGGSYEQYF
TRBJ2-1	TRBD2	.	TRBV14	TGTGCCAGCAGCCCCATAGCGGGGGGGAGAGAGCAGTTCTTC	CASSPIAGGREQFF
TRBJ2-2	TRBD1	.	TRBV7-6	TGTGCCAGCAGCCTACAACCGGGACAGGGGGGAACCGGGGAGCTGTTTTTT	CASSLQPGQGGTGELFF
TRBJ2-7	TRBD2	.	TRBV6-5	TGTGCCAGCAGTTTAGAAGCGGGAGGTTACGAGCAGTACTTC	CASSLEAGGYEQYF
TRBJ1-4	TRBD1	.	TRBV7-6	TGTGCCAGCAGCCCCCGACAGGGGACTAATGAAAAACTGTTTTTT	CASSPRQGTNEKLFF
TRBJ2-3	TRBD2	.	TRBV6-2/TRBV6-3	TGTGCCAGCAGTTACTTGACTAGCGGGGGGGCCGGCACAGATACGCAGTATTTT	CASSYLTSGGAGTDTQYF
TRBJ2-1	.	.	TRBV4-2	TGTGCCAGCAGCCAAGATCCGGACTCCCTCAATGAGCAGTTCTTC	CASSQDPDSLNEQFF
TRBJ2-3	.	once	TRBV3-1/TRBV3-2	TGTGCCAGCAGCCAAGGTCGCGTCACAGATACGCAGTATTTT	CASSQGRVTDTQYF
TRBJ1-2	.	.	TRBV14	TGTGCCAGCAGCCAAGATACGGGGTCCTATGGCTACACCTTC	CASSQDTGSYGYTF
TRBJ1-6	TRBD1	.	TRBV7-9	TGTGCCAGCACCACGGACAGGGATAATTCACCCCTCCACTTT	CASTTDRDNSPLHF
TRBJ2-7	.	.	TRBV12-3/TRBV12-4	TGTGCCAGCAGTTACCCCGGGAGCCCACAATACTTC	CASSYPGSPQYF
TRBJ2-7	TRBD1	.	TRBV7-2	TGTGCCAGCAGCCCCGGGACAGGGGCCTACGAGCAGTACTTC	CASSPGTGAYEQYF
TRBJ2-1	TRBD2	once	TRBV4-3	TGCGCCAGCAGCCACGCCGGGACTAGCAACTACAATGAGCAGTTCTTC	CASSHAGTSNYNEQFF
TRBJ1-1	TRBD1	.	TRBV19	TGTGCCAGCGCGGACAGGGCGTCCGCTGAAGCTTTCTTT	CASADRASAEAFF
TRBJ2-5	.	.	TRBV7-2	TGTGCCAGCAGCCCATACCAAGAGACCCAGTACTTC	CASSPYQETQYF
TRBJ2-7	TRBD2	.	TRBV7-2	TGTGCCAGCAGCAGACTAGCGGGAGTCGGCGAGCAGTACTTC	CASSRLAGVGEQYF
TRBJ2-5	TRBD1	.	TRBV9	TGTGCCAGCAGTGACCGGACAGGGCGGGCGGAGACCCAGTACTTC	CASSDRTGRAETQYF
TRBJ2-7	.	.	TRBV5-1	TGCGCCAGCAGCAACGCCGGCTACGAGCAGTACTTC	CASSNAGYEQYF
TRBJ2-7	.	.	TRBV20-1	TGCAGCAAGGAGGGGAGCGACGAGCAGTACTTC	CSKEGSDEQYF
TRBJ1-1	.	.	TRBV2	TGTGCCGGTTCCGGGACATTTAACACTGAAGCTTTCTTT	CAGSGTFNTEAFF
TRBJ2-7	TRBD1	.	TRBV27	TGTGCCAGCAGTTTTGGCCCGGGACAGACCTACGAGCAGTACTTC	CASSFGPGQTYEQYF
TRBJ1-1	.	.	TRBV27	TGTGCCAGCAGTCCGACAGCCATGAACACTGAAGCTTTCTTT	CASSPTAMNTEAFF
TRBJ1-2	TRBD1	.	TRBV19	TGTGCCAGTAGTAAGGACAGGGGGTCCTATGGCTACACCTTC	CASSKDRGSYGYTF
TRBJ2-4	TRBD1	.	TRBV30	TGTGCCTGGAGCTGGGACAGTATTTCCCCTCTAGCCAAAAACATTCAGTACTTC	CAWSWDSISPLAKNIQYF
TRBJ1-1	TRBD1	.	TRBV5-1	TGCGCCAGCAGCGGTGGGACAGGCCGCACTGAAGCTTTCTTT	CASSGGTGRTEAFF
TRBJ2-5	TRBD2	.	TRBV7-7	TGTGCCAGCAGCTACACCCCGGGGGGGCCGGAGACCCAGTACTTC	CASSYTPGGPETQYF
TRBJ1-1	TRBD1	.	TRBV11-2	TGTGCCAGCAGCGTCGCCCGACAGGGGGAAGCTTTCTTT	CASSVARQGEAFF
TRBJ2-3	.	.	TRBV7-7	TGTGCCAGCAGCTTAGACGGGGGAGGTGATACGCAGTATTTT	CASSLDGGGDTQYF
TRBJ2-2	.	.	TRBV7-5	TGTGTCAGAAGCCCCTTCGCAGACACCGGGGAGCTGTTTTTT	CVRSPFADTGELFF
TRBJ1-1	TRBD1	.	TRBV11-2	TGTGCCAGCAGTCGAGACAGGGAATTTGAAGCTTTCTTT	CASSRDREFEAFF
TRBJ1-4	.	few	TRBV25-1	TGTGCCAGCAGTGAACGGACAACCGCTAATGAAAAACTGTTTTTT	CASSERTTANEKLFF
TRBJ2-3	TRBD2	.	TRBV5-1	TGCGCCAGCAAACTAGCGTCAGCCACAGATACGCAGTATTTT	CASKLASATDTQYF
TRBJ1-5	TRBD1	.	TRBV7-9	TGTGCCAGCAGCAAGACAGGGGCCGAGGATCAGCCCCAGCATTTT	CASSKTGAEDQPQHF
TRBJ1-1	TRBD1	once	TRBV29-1	TGCAGCGCACGACAGGGGCTAAACACTGAAGCTTTCTTT	CSARQGLNTEAFF
TRBJ1-1	.	.	TRBV7-8	TGTGCCAGCAGCCCGGACACTGAAGCTTTCTTT	CASSPDTEAFF
TRBJ2-7	.	.	TRBV12-5	TGTGCTAGTGGTCGAGGACAGTCCTACGAGCAGTACTTC	CASGRGQSYEQYF
TRBJ1-5	.	.	TRBV12-3/TRBV12-4	TGTGCCAGCAGTAACGGTTATCAGCCCCAGCATTTT	CASSNGYQPQHF
TRBJ1-2	.	.	TRBV6-4	TGTGCCAGCAGTGACCCGACTGAAGGCTATGGCTACACCTTC	CASSDPTEGYGYTF
TRBJ2-3	.	few	TRBV6-5	TGTGCAACACAACTTCTAGCGTTAAGCACAGATACGCAGTATTTT	CATQLLALSTDTQYF
TRBJ2-1	TRBD2	few	TRBV7-6	TGTGCCAGCAGCTTAACACTAGCGGGGGCCTCCGAGGAGCAGTTCTTC	CASSLTLAGASEEQFF
TRBJ2-3	.	.	TRBV6-2/TRBV6-3	TGTGCCAGCAGCGACGTACAGGGTAGCACAGATACGCAGTATTTT	CASSDVQGSTDTQYF
TRBJ1-4	TRBD1	.	TRBV13	TGTGCCAGCAGCACACGACAGGGACAAAAACTGTTTTTT	CASSTRQGQKLFF